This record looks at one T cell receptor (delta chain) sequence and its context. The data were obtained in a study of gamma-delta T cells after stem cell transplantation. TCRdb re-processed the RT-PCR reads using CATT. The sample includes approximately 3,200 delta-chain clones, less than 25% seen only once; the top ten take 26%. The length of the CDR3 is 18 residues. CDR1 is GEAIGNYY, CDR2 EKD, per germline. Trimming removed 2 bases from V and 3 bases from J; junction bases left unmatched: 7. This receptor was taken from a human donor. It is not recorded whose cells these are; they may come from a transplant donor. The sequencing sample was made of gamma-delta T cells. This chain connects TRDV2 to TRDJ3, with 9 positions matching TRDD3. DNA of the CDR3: TGTGCCTGTGACATTTTGGGGGATATGGTCTGGGACACCCGACAGATGTTTTTC. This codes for CACDILGDMVWDTRQMFF.